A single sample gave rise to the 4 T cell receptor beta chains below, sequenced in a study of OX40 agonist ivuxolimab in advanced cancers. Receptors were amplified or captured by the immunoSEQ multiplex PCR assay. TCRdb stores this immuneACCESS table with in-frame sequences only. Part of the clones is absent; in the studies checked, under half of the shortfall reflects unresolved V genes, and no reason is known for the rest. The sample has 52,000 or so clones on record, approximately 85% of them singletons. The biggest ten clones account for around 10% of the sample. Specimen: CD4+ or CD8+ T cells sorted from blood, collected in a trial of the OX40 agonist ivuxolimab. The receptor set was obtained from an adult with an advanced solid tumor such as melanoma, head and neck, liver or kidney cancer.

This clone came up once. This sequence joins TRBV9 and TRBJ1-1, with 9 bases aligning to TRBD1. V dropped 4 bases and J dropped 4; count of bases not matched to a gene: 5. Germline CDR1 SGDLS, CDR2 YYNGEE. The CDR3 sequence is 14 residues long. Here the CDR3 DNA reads TGTGCCAGCAGCCTCACAGGGGGCGGCACTGAAGCTTTCTTT. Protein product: CASSLTGGGTEAFF.

CDR3 in DNA: TGTGCCAGCAGCTTATCAGGGGGCCGCACCGGGGAGCTGTTTTTT. This translates into CASSLSGGRTGELFF. The gene calls are TRBV5-4 and TRBJ2-2, with 8 bases lining up with TRBD1. Germline CDR1 reads SGHNT; CDR2 reads YYREEE (reference sequence). The junction had 4 bases not matched to a gene; V was cut back by 2 bases and J by 4 bases. The CDR3 is made up of 15 amino acids.

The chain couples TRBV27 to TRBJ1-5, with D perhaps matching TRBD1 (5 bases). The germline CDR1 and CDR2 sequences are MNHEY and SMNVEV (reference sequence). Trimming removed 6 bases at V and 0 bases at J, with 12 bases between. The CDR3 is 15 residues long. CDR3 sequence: CASSPTAYSNQPQHF. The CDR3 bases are TGTGCCAGCAGCCCGACAGCCTATAGCAATCAGCCCCAGCATTTT.

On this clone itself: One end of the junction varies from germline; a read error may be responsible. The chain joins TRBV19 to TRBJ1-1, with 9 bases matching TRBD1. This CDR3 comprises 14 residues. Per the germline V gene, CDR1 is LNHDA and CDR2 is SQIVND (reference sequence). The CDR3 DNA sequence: TGTGCCAGTAGCATAGACGGACAGGGGCCTGAAGCTTTCTTT. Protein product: CASSIDGQGPEAFF.